A selection of T cell receptor beta chains follows, all from one sample in a study of blood T cell repertoires in COVID-19. Libraries were prepared by immunoSEQ multiplex PCR; TCRdb keeps only in-frame clonotypes and omits some of them. The sample lists around 57,000 clones, about 90% seen once, with more than 6.5% in the top ten. Source material: peripheral blood. The receptors stem from a human donor with active COVID-19. The donor label of this sample is uncertain. CDR3s include the opening cysteine and the closing phenylalanine or tryptophan. The order of the fields is D gene, clone size, J gene, V gene, CDR3 DNA, CDR3 protein. D genes are given only for firm matches. Clone size is given for some rows only: seen once, a few or many times, or a class if the clone is expanded.

TRBD2	NA	TRBJ2-5	TRBV23-1	TGCGCCAGCCCTGGGGCTAGCGGGGGCCAGAGGGAAGAGACCCAGTACTTC	CASPGASGGQREETQYF
TRBD1	NA	TRBJ2-7	TRBV4-2	TGTGCCAGCAGCCAACCCGGGACAGGGGTCCACGAGCAGTACTTC	CASSQPGTGVHEQYF
TRBD1	NA	TRBJ2-7	TRBV28	TGTGCCAGCAGTTTTCGACAACTTGGGACAGGGTTAAACCACGAGCAGTACTTC	CASSFRQLGTGLNHEQYF
NA	NA	TRBJ2-6	TRBV10-3	TGTGCCACCTGGGGACTTCAGGTCAACGTCCTGACTTTC	CATWGLQVNVLTF
NA	NA	TRBJ2-7	TRBV5-4	TGTGCCAGCAGCTTGGCCAGGGATTTAGCCTACGAGCAGTACTTC	CASSLARDLAYEQYF
TRBD2	NA	TRBJ2-7	TRBV10-3	TGTGCCATCAGTGAGCCTAGCGGGAGTGTGGCCTACGAGCAGTACTTC	CAISEPSGSVAYEQYF
NA	NA	TRBJ1-6	TRBV4-3	TGCGCCAGCAGCCAAGCGGACAGAAATAATTCACCCCTCCACTTT	CASSQADRNNSPLHF
NA	NA	TRBJ1-1	TRBV10-3	TGTGCCATCAGGCAGAGCGTGGACACTGAAGCTTTCTTT	CAIRQSVDTEAFF
TRBD1	NA	TRBJ1-1	TRBV6-5	TGTGCCAGCAGTTACTGGGACAGGCAGAACACTGAAGCTTTCTTT	CASSYWDRQNTEAFF
NA	NA	TRBJ2-5	TRBV27	TGTGCCAGCAGTTTCCCGACCAGGAAGTACTTC	CASSFPTRKYF
TRBD1	once	TRBJ1-2	TRBV30	TGTGCCTGGAGTGTACAGGGGAGCTATGGCTACACCTTC	CAWSVQGSYGYTF
TRBD1	NA	TRBJ1-4	TRBV28	TGTGCCAGCAGTTTAGGGACAGGGGATAATGAAAAACTGTTTTTT	CASSLGTGDNEKLFF
NA	NA	TRBJ1-2	TRBV6-6	TGTGCCAGCAGTTACGGGCAGACTAACGACTTC	CASSYGQTNDF
NA	NA	TRBJ1-5	TRBV28	TGTGCCAGCACCGCGGGGGGGACTGGACGGCCCAATCAGCCCCAGCATTTT	CASTAGGTGRPNQPQHF
NA	NA	TRBJ1-3	TRBV9	TGTGCCAGCAGCGTAGTCTCCGGGGACTCTGGAAACACCATATATTTT	CASSVVSGDSGNTIYF
NA	few	TRBJ2-7	TRBV15	TGTGCCACCAGCGCAGACAACGAGCAGTACTTC	CATSADNEQYF
TRBD1	NA	TRBJ2-3	TRBV9	TGTGCCAGCAGCCCCCGGACAGGGGGGCCAGATACGCAGTATTTT	CASSPRTGGPDTQYF
TRBD1	NA	TRBJ1-4	TRBV5-4	TGTGCCAGCATCTACTCGACAGGGGCCCAAAGGGAAAAACTGTTTTTT	CASIYSTGAQREKLFF
NA	once	TRBJ2-7	TRBV20-1	TGCAGTGCCTCACCAGACTACGAGCAGTACTTC	CSASPDYEQYF
NA	NA	TRBJ2-5	TRBV28	TGTGCCAGCAGTTGGACAGCTCTGGAGACCCAGTACTTC	CASSWTALETQYF
TRBD1	NA	TRBJ1-5	TRBV3-1/TRBV3-2	TGTGCCAGCAGCCAAGATGGGACAGGGGGACAGCCCCAGCATTTT	CASSQDGTGGQPQHF
TRBD1	NA	TRBJ1-2	TRBV29-1	TGCAGCGTTATGACAGGGCATGGCTACACCTTC	CSVMTGHGYTF
TRBD1	NA	TRBJ1-1	TRBV9	TGTGCCAGCAGCACAGACAGGGTAGGCACTGAAGCTTTCTTT	CASSTDRVGTEAFF
NA	NA	TRBJ2-5	TRBV29-1	TGCAGCGTTGGAGGAGGTAGTCCAGCGTCGGAGACCCAGTACTTC	CSVGGGSPASETQYF
TRBD1	once	TRBJ2-7	TRBV18	TGTGCCAGCTCACGCAACGAATACGGCAGGGGGTCCTACGAGCAGTACTTC	CASSRNEYGRGSYEQYF
NA	once	TRBJ2-7	TRBV2	TGTGCCAGCAGTGATGACAATTCCTACGAGCAGTACTTC	CASSDDNSYEQYF
TRBD2	NA	TRBJ2-5	TRBV29-1	TGCAGCGTTGAAGATCTAGCGGTCTACCCTGTGGAGACCCAGTACTTC	CSVEDLAVYPVETQYF
TRBD2	NA	TRBJ2-1	TRBV19	TGTGCCAGTAGTATCGCGGGGGGCAGGGTGAATGAGCAGTTCTTC	CASSIAGGRVNEQFF
TRBD2	NA	TRBJ2-7	TRBV6-4	TGTGCCAGCAGTGACCTCTCGGGAGGGAGGCAGTACTTC	CASSDLSGGRQYF
NA	NA	TRBJ1-2	TRBV11-1	TGTGCCAGCAGCTCTCAGTCCTATGGCTACACCTTC	CASSSQSYGYTF
NA	NA	TRBJ2-3	TRBV6-5	TGTGCCAGCAGGGAGGGACTCCCTAGCACAGATACGCAGTATTTT	CASREGLPSTDTQYF
NA	NA	TRBJ1-5	TRBV6-2/TRBV6-3	TGTGCCAGCAGTTGGGCCAGGGCGGTCAATCAGCCCCAGCATTTT	CASSWARAVNQPQHF
TRBD1	NA	TRBJ2-3	TRBV3-1/TRBV3-2	TGTGCCAGCAGCCGACCCCAGGGGGCGCTCGCAGATACGCAGTATTTT	CASSRPQGALADTQYF
TRBD1	NA	TRBJ2-5	TRBV27	TGTGCCAGCAGTTCTAGCCCCGGGGGACAGGGAGGGGAGACCCAGTACTTC	CASSSSPGGQGGETQYF
TRBD2	NA	TRBJ2-5	TRBV28	TGTGCCATCCCCTTCTGTGAGGCGGGGGAAGAGACCCAGTACTTC	CAIPFCEAGEETQYF
NA	NA	TRBJ1-4	TRBV5-5	TGTGCCAGCAGCTTGGACCCGGGACTATATAATGAAAAACTGTTTTTT	CASSLDPGLYNEKLFF
TRBD1	NA	TRBJ1-3	TRBV3-1/TRBV3-2	TGTGCCAGCAGCTACGGGACAGGGTCTGGAAACACCATATATTTT	CASSYGTGSGNTIYF
NA	NA	TRBJ2-2	TRBV5-1	TGCGCCAGCAGCTTCAGGGGGGACTCGAACACCGGGGAGCTGTTTTTT	CASSFRGDSNTGELFF
TRBD1	NA	TRBJ1-3	TRBV7-9	TGTGCCAGCAGCTTAGCAGGACAGGCATCGTCTGGAAACACCATATATTTT	CASSLAGQASSGNTIYF
NA	NA	TRBJ2-5	TRBV19	TGTGCCAGTAGTAGGGGCGGAAAAAGCGCGGAGACCCAGTACTTC	CASSRGGKSAETQYF
TRBD1	NA	TRBJ1-4	TRBV4-3	TGCGCCAGCAGCCAATCTGAACAGGGGGCTTATAGGGCTAATGAAAAACTGTTTTTT	CASSQSEQGAYRANEKLFF
NA	NA	TRBJ2-3	TRBV19	TGTGCCAGTACCACCGGGAGAGTTGGGGGAAGTGCAGATACGCAGTATTTT	CASTTGRVGGSADTQYF
TRBD2	NA	TRBJ2-5	TRBV5-4	TGTGCCAGCAGCGCGGGACTAGCGGGGGGTAACCAAGAGACCCAGTACTTC	CASSAGLAGGNQETQYF
TRBD2	NA	TRBJ2-7	TRBV19	TGTGCCAGTAGTCCCGGGGCTAGCGGGGGGGCCGCGCAGTACTTC	CASSPGASGGAAQYF
NA	NA	TRBJ2-7	TRBV5-6	TGTGCCAGCAGCCACGCCAAAACGGTACCCTACGAGCAGTACTTC	CASSHAKTVPYEQYF
TRBD2	NA	TRBJ2-1	TRBV5-4	TGTGCCAGCAGTCCCCCGGGTAGCGGGGTCTACAATGAGCAGTTCTTC	CASSPPGSGVYNEQFF
TRBD2	NA	TRBJ2-1	TRBV19	TGTGCCAGTAGTACCCCGGGACTAGTGTTGTTCTTC	CASSTPGLVLFF
NA	NA	TRBJ2-2	TRBV7-2	TGTGCCAGCAGCTTAGCGGGGTGGGGCAAGACCGGGGAGCTGTTTTTT	CASSLAGWGKTGELFF
TRBD1	NA	TRBJ2-1	TRBV18	TGTGCCAGCTCCCAGAGAGGGACAGGGGCCCCATTCTCCTACAATGAGCAGTTCTTC	CASSQRGTGAPFSYNEQFF
NA	NA	TRBJ2-2	TRBV11-2	TGTGCCAGCAGATGGTTAGCCGGGGAGCTGTTTTTT	CASRWLAGELFF
NA	few	TRBJ2-5	TRBV7-8	TGTGCCAGCAGCTTATTGGGGGAGGGGGGCCAAGAGACCCAGTACTTC	CASSLLGEGGQETQYF
NA	NA	TRBJ2-7	TRBV6-2/TRBV6-3	TGTGCCAGCAGTTACCCGTCTAGGGGATCCTACGAGCAGTACTTC	CASSYPSRGSYEQYF
TRBD2	NA	TRBJ2-1	TRBV7-6	TGTGCCAGCAGCTTAATTCGGGGGGGCCTAGGCAATGAGCAGTTCTTC	CASSLIRGGLGNEQFF
NA	NA	TRBJ2-7	TRBV5-1	TGCGCCAGCAGCTTGAGAGCCTCCTACGAGCAGTACTTC	CASSLRASYEQYF
NA	NA	TRBJ2-2	TRBV6-2/TRBV6-3	TGTGCCAGCAGTTACGATGGGCGTGCCGGGGAGCTGTTTTTT	CASSYDGRAGELFF
NA	NA	TRBJ1-6	TRBV18	TGTGCCAGCTCACAGACAGTGACGAATTCACCCCTCCACTTT	CASSQTVTNSPLHF
NA	NA	TRBJ2-7	TRBV11-2	TGTGCCAGCAGCTTACGGAGCGAATACGAGCAGTACTTC	CASSLRSEYEQYF
NA	NA	TRBJ1-5	TRBV7-2	TGTGCCAGCAGCACACAGGGTTTTGCCAATCAGCCCCAGCATTTT	CASSTQGFANQPQHF